These T cell receptor beta chains were read from a single sample in a study of blood T cells in healthy people across ages. TCRdb redid the calling of the 5' RACE reads with MiXCR, one entry per CDR3 protein. The sample lists some 760,000 distinct CDR3 sequences, 20% to 25% occurring once. This same sample was also taken into another study, of T cells of mothers and their children.

Source material: blood. Every receptor here comes from a boy younger than 18 in good health. Both conserved end residues are part of each CDR3. The D gene is left open where the match is weak. Rows give clone size only sometimes, using once, few, many, or a class for an expanded clone.

v_gene	abundance	d_gene	j_gene	CDR3aa	CDR3nt
TRBV20-1	.	.	TRBJ2-3	CSTRDFAGSTDTQYF	TGCAGTACTAGAGATTTCGCGGGAAGCACAGATACGCAGTATTTT
TRBV20-1	few	TRBD2	TRBJ2-5	CSARAAGTSGGMVQYF	TGCAGTGCTAGAGCCGCCGGGACTAGCGGGGGGATGGTCCAGTACTTC
TRBV12-3/TRBV12-4	few	.	TRBJ1-2	CASTGDSHGYTF	TGTGCCAGCACAGGGGACTCCCATGGCTACACCTTC
TRBV4-1	few	TRBD1	TRBJ2-3	CASSQSSTGGGADTQYF	TGCGCCAGCAGCCAAAGCTCGACAGGGGGCGGGGCAGATACGCAGTATTTT
TRBV20-1	few	TRBD2	TRBJ2-5	CSATGGKETQYF	TGCAGTGCTACCGGGGGGAAAGAGACCCAGTACTTC
TRBV18	.	.	TRBJ2-7	CASSPRRQAEQCF	TGTGCCAGCTCGCCACGGCGTCAGGCCGAGCAGTGCTTC
TRBV20-1	.	.	TRBJ1-3	CSARDLRASGNTIYF	TGCAGTGCTAGAGATCTCAGGGCATCTGGAAACACCATATATTTT
TRBV7-9	.	.	TRBJ2-3	CASSLPQYTDTQYF	TGTGCCAGCAGCTTACCGCAGTACACAGATACGCAGTATTTT
TRBV11-2	few	.	TRBJ1-6	CASSPNRDTPFWALHF	TGTGCCAGCAGCCCTAACCGGGACACTCCCTTTTGGGCCCTCCACTTT
TRBV20-1	.	.	TRBJ2-1	CSARDLGSLRNDQFF	TGCAGTGCTAGAGATCTAGGGAGCCTTCGCAATGACCAGTTCTTC
TRBV5-1	few	.	TRBJ1-1	CASSLGRSQGKGTEAFF	TGCGCCAGCAGCTTGGGGAGATCACAGGGAAAGGGCACTGAAGCTTTCTTT
TRBV11-2	few	.	TRBJ2-5	CASSYTGTGFGKTQYF	TGTGCCAGCAGCTATACCGGGACTGGGTTTGGGAAGACCCAGTACTTC
TRBV29-1	few	TRBD1	TRBJ1-5	CSAGGDDQPQHF	TGCAGCGCAGGGGGCGACGATCAGCCCCAGCATTTT
TRBV7-9	few	.	TRBJ1-5	CASSLSGQGSNQPQHF	TGTGCCAGCAGCTTATCCGGGCAGGGGAGCAATCAGCCCCAGCATTTT
TRBV25-1	few	TRBD1	TRBJ2-4	CASKGAGNTDKNIQYF	TGTGCCAGCAAGGGGGCCGGCAACACGGACAAAAACATTCAGTACTTC
TRBV20-1	few	TRBD2	TRBJ2-1	CSALGTSGYNEQFF	TGCAGTGCGCTCGGGACTAGCGGATACAATGAGCAGTTCTTC
TRBV28	few	TRBD1	TRBJ1-4	CASGTGEKLFF	TGTGCCAGCGGGACAGGTGAAAAACTGTTTTTT
TRBV7-9	few	.	TRBJ1-2	CASTHPAGGGYTF	TGTGCCAGCACCCACCCTGCGGGGGGAGGCTACACCTTC
TRBV2	.	.	TRBJ1-1	CASSGYGRGTEAFF	TGTGCCAGCAGTGGGTACGGGAGAGGTACTGAAGCTTTCTTT
TRBV27	few	TRBD2	TRBJ2-7	CASSLSQASGRSYEQYF	TGTGCCAGCAGTTTATCCCAGGCTAGCGGGAGGTCCTACGAGCAGTACTTC
TRBV7-6	few	TRBD2	TRBJ2-2	CASSPHPGPSGVGELFF	TGTGCCAGCAGCCCGCACCCGGGGCCTAGCGGGGTCGGGGAGCTGTTTTTT
TRBV29-1	.	TRBD1	TRBJ2-3	CSARQGTDTQYF	TGCAGCGCCCGACAGGGAACAGATACGCAGTATTTT
TRBV20-1	few	TRBD2	TRBJ2-1	CSARDAAGGNEQFF	TGCAGTGCTAGAGATGCTGCGGGGGGCAATGAGCAGTTCTTC
TRBV4-3	few	TRBD1	TRBJ1-4	CASSQGPTGAAEKLFF	TGCGCCAGCAGCCAAGGACCAACAGGGGCAGCTGAAAAACTGTTTTTT
TRBV4-3	.	TRBD2	TRBJ2-3	CASSPRGGSGTDTQYF	TGCGCCAGCAGCCCGAGAGGAGGTAGCGGGACAGATACGCAGTATTTT
TRBV6-2/TRBV6-3	.	.	TRBJ2-5	CASSGGQSGAQETQYF	TGTGCCAGCAGTGGGGGCCAGAGTGGTGCCCAAGAGACCCAGTACTTC
TRBV18	few	TRBD1	TRBJ2-7	CASSPLDRGGGEQYF	TGTGCCAGCTCACCCTTGGACAGGGGGGGCGGCGAGCAGTACTTC
TRBV19	few	.	TRBJ2-3	CASSRATDTQYF	TGTGCCAGTAGCCGAGCCACAGATACGCAGTATTTT
TRBV24-1	.	TRBD1	TRBJ2-3	CATRDRGDLTDTQYF	TGTGCCACCCGGGACAGGGGCGATTTAACGGATACGCAGTATTTT
TRBV18	few	TRBD1	TRBJ2-7	CASSPPETGGSYEQYF	TGTGCCAGCTCACCACCTGAGACAGGGGGTTCCTACGAGCAGTACTTC
TRBV4-1	.	.	TRBJ2-7	CASSQDLGYDGEQYF	TGCGCCAGCAGCCAAGATTTAGGGTATGACGGCGAGCAGTACTTC
TRBV19	.	TRBD1	TRBJ2-7	CASSYNRDRSYEQYF	TGTGCCAGTAGTTACAACCGGGACAGGAGCTACGAGCAGTACTTC
TRBV18	.	.	TRBJ2-5	CASSPGKRETQYF	TGTGCCAGCTCACCGGGAAAGCGGGAGACCCAGTACTTC
TRBV4-3	.	.	TRBJ2-4	CASSQGQEGYIQYF	TGCGCCAGCAGCCAAGGACAGGAAGGGTACATTCAGTACTTC
TRBV28	.	TRBD1	TRBJ2-1	CASSKGTGPTYNEQFF	TGTGCCAGCAGTAAGGGGACAGGGCCGACCTACAATGAGCAGTTCTTC
TRBV29-1	few	TRBD2	TRBJ2-3	CSAVGGLGTDTQYF	TGCAGCGCCGTCGGGGGACTAGGAACAGATACGCAGTATTTT
TRBV7-9	.	.	TRBJ1-4	CASSPTPGRGGTEKLFF	TGTGCCAGCAGCCCCACCCCTGGGAGGGGGGGTACTGAAAAACTGTTTTTT
TRBV4-1	.	.	TRBJ2-1	CASSQGGASYNEQFF	TGCGCCAGCAGCCAAGGCGGGGCGTCCTACAATGAGCAGTTCTTC
TRBV12-3/TRBV12-4	few	TRBD1	TRBJ2-2	CASSFDRGQAGELFF	TGTGCCAGCAGCTTCGACAGGGGGCAAGCCGGGGAGCTGTTTTTT
TRBV5-6	few	.	TRBJ2-1	CASSESGRRYNEQFF	TGTGCCAGCAGCGAGTCGGGACGGCGGTACAATGAGCAGTTCTTC
TRBV2	.	.	TRBJ2-2	CASSEALPMNTGELFF	TGTGCCAGCAGTGAAGCGCTTCCTATGAACACCGGGGAGCTGTTTTTT
TRBV3-1	.	.	TRBJ2-5	CASSQTGTSPRATQYF	TGTGCCAGCAGCCAAACGGGAACTAGCCCGAGGGCGACCCAGTACTTC
TRBV7-2	.	.	TRBJ1-1	CASSLADRGLEAFF	TGTGCCAGCAGCTTAGCGGACAGAGGTCTTGAAGCTTTCTTT
TRBV11-2	.	TRBD2	TRBJ2-3	CASSTRGALTDTQYF	TGTGCCAGCAGCACGCGGGGGGCCCTCACAGATACGCAGTATTTT
TRBV5-4	few	TRBD1	TRBJ1-2	CASSPGTGIGYTF	TGTGCCAGCAGCCCAGGGACAGGGATCGGCTACACCTTC
TRBV29-1	few	.	TRBJ2-1	CSVVKRQWGDEQFF	TGCAGCGTTGTAAAGCGACAGTGGGGCGATGAGCAGTTCTTC
TRBV30	.	.	TRBJ2-5	CAWSGRTSKDQETQYF	TGTGCCTGGAGTGGAAGGACATCCAAGGACCAAGAGACCCAGTACTTC
TRBV18	once	TRBD1	TRBJ2-7	CASSTLTGATYEQYF	TGTGCCAGCTCAACTTTGACAGGGGCAACCTACGAGCAGTACTTC
TRBV29-1	.	TRBD2	TRBJ2-1	CSVEGTSGDDEQFF	TGCAGCGTTGAAGGTACTAGCGGGGACGATGAGCAGTTCTTC
TRBV21-1	.	.	TRBJ2-7	CASSKPLAGDFSYEQYF	TGTGCCAGCAGCAAACCCCTCGCGGGAGATTTCTCCTACGAGCAGTACTTC
TRBV6-6	.	.	TRBJ2-5	CASSADEAQETQYF	TGTGCCAGCAGTGCGGACGAAGCTCAAGAGACCCAGTACTTC
TRBV29-1	.	.	TRBJ2-7	CSVTPAGRGWSYEQYF	TGCAGCGTTACCCCGGCCGGACGCGGGTGGTCCTACGAGCAGTACTTC